In this sample, the clone carrying this T cell receptor (beta chain) turned up once. What it binds is unknown. Clones were sequenced by immunoSEQ multiplex PCR, and TCRdb holds only the in-frame ones, with some missing. This table has 48,000 or so clones, around nine tenths appearing once. This CDR3 has 13 residues. Trimming pared 9 bases from V and 0 bases from J, leaving 10 bases between. Germline lookup yields CDR1 SGDLS and CDR2 YYNGEE. This specimen comes from a study of OX40 agonist ivuxolimab in advanced cancers. Broader study findings: Researchers did not establish what antigens the expanded peripheral T cells target. Compared with others, partial responders at 0.1-3.0 mg/kg displayed clonal expansion among the lowest.

No patient had autoimmune disease or received systemic immunosuppression. The genes are TRBV9 and TRBJ1-5; no clear D gene. The specimen comprised CD4+ or CD8+ T cells sorted from blood, sampled in a trial of the OX40 agonist ivuxolimab. The TCR sequence derives from an adult with an advanced solid tumor such as melanoma, head and neck, liver or kidney cancer. The DNA of the CDR3 is TGTGCCAACGCTTCGGATAGCAATCAGCCCCAGCATTTT. It specifies CANASDSNQPQHF.